This record looks at one TCR beta chain sequence and its context. Its target antigen remains unknown. Within one base of it there is no much larger clone, and no base qualities were kept. The data belong to a study of CD8 T cells in Susac syndrome (dated by TCRdb to the late 2010s). A note on the overall study: The study used repertoire sequencing to test whether antigen drove CD8+ T cell activation and differentiation in Susac syndrome.

RNA was extracted using the RNeasy kit, and about 0.5 to 1 microgram was reverse transcribed with random hexamers. The immunoSEQ multiplex PCR assay, which covers 54 Vbeta and 13 Jbeta segments, was used to amplify TCR beta CDR3 regions. To correct PCR amplification bias, a synthetic template baseline was used for both primer optimization and computational correction. The original methods were these. Reads were assigned to V, D and J genes according to IMGT and analyzed in immunoSEQ Analyzer, with only productive sequences retained. To calculate clonality, Shannon entropy was normalized by log2 of the number of productive unique sequences and then subtracted from one. Public and private clones were assessed among the 100 most prevalent clones of each patient and control. A clone was defined as Susac-specific if it was absent from the healthy and MS cohorts, from about a thousand published viral clones and from other ImmuneACCESS disease sequences. Through fastp at Q25 and MiXCR, TCRdb rebuilt clones from the public reads, retaining in-frame beta chains. Rows are combined by CDR3 protein, so each entry shows the most common genes and DNA. The authors' filters were not applied to this entry. The table for this sample lists about 190,000 distinct CDR3 sequences; roughly 92% of them were counted only once. The ten largest clones capture 0.095% to 0.12% of the sample.

Findings and caveats that apply to the study as a whole: The number of individuals in the TCR sequencing and HLA analysis was recognized as being relatively small.

As encoded in the germline V gene, CDR1 is MDHEN while CDR2 is SYDVKM. After removal of 6 bases from V and 4 bases from J, the junction retains 9 bases not matched to a gene. The CDR3, from cysteine to phenylalanine, totals 16 residues. Just the 48-base CDR3 DNA is kept, in frame starting at base 1. Peripheral blood CD8+ and CD4+ T cells from healthy donors, Susac syndrome patients and multiple sclerosis patients were profiled using high-throughput TCR beta sequencing. Healthy donors were age- and sex-matched controls. Bulk CD8+ and CD4+ T cells were purified by magnetic negative isolation, while CD8+ TEMRA cells were enriched using FACS. Blood was drawn into EDTA tubes, processed within 24 hours, and PBMCs were isolated by density gradient centrifugation. PBMCs destined for TCR sequencing were cryopreserved in liquid nitrogen and later thawed in a 37 °C water bath. The sorted or isolated CD4+, CD8+ and CD8+ TEMRA cells reached a purity of at least 90%.

This sequence uses TRBV28 and TRBJ2-6, with 7 central nucleotides matching TRBD2. Material for sequencing was CD4+ T cells from PBMCs. The receptor comes from a human donor in good health. Here the CDR3 is given as CASRDRGGSGANVLTF. The DNA reads as follows: TGTGCCAGCAGGGATCGGGGAGGGTCCGGGGCCAACGTCCTGACTTTC.